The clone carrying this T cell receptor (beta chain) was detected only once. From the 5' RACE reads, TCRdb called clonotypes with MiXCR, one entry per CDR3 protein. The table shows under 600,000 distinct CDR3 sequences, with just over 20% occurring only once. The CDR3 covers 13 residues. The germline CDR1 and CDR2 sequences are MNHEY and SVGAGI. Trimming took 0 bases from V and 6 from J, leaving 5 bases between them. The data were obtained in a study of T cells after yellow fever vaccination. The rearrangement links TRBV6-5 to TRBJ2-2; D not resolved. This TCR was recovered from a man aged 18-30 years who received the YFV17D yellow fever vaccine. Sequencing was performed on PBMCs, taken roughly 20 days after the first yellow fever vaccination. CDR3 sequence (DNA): TGTGCCAGCAGTTACTCGAGCTCCGGGGAGCTGTTTTTT. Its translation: CASSYSSSGELFF.